The 9 T cell receptor beta chains below all came from one sample that was sequenced in a study of shared clonotypes between healthy human individuals. Data came from immunoSEQ multiplex PCR; TCRdb stores just in-frame clones and leaves some out. The sample shows approximately 530,000 clones, 90% to 96% of them seen only once. Sample: naive CD4+ T cells sorted from blood. Subset specified: CD45RA+ positively selected. Receptors originate from a woman in her 30s in good health.

The J gene is TRBJ1-3, the V gene TRBV4-1; D unresolved. The length of the CDR3 is 19 residues. The V gene's germline CDR1 is MGHRA and CDR2 YSYEKL. V was trimmed by 2 bases and J by 0 bases, leaving 20 bases between them. The CDR3 sequence: CASSQWVETGVVSGNTIYF. The CDR3 bases are TGCGCCAGCAGCCAATGGGTAGAGACCGGGGTAGTCTCTGGAAACACCATATATTTT.

The gene calls are TRBV15 and TRBJ2-7, with D possibly TRBD2 on 5 matching bases. The V end lost 1 base, the J end lost 5 bases, and 15 bases lay between the germline ends. This CDR3 is built from 15 residues. Germline V gene sequence: CDR1 LNHNV, CDR2 YYDKDF (reference sequence). The CDR3 here is CATSRGGSASHEQYF. Written as DNA, the CDR3 is TGTGCCACCAGCAGAGGCGGTAGCGCGAGCCACGAGCAGTACTTC.

This chain joins TRBV28 and TRBJ2-7; D uncertain. V dropped 6 bases and J dropped 6 bases, with 15 bases sitting between them. The CDR3 spans 13 residues. CDR1 MDHEN and CDR2 SYDVKM come from the germline V gene. CDR3 DNA: TGTGCCAGCAGACCCCGAGCGAGTTCCGAGCAGTACTTC. Residues: CASRPRASSEQYF.

Details on this clone: This sample includes further DNA sequences coding for the same CDR3. The gene calls are TRBV28 and TRBJ1-4; maybe TRBD1 (5 bases). The CDR3 loop spans 12 amino acids. The germline CDR1 and CDR2 sequences are MDHEN and SYDVKM. Trimming stripped 3 bases from V and 8 bases from J, with 7 bases between. The CDR3 is CASSFGGEKLFF. CDR3 DNA sequence: TGTGCCAGCAGTTTCGGGGGGGAAAAACTGTTTTTT.

The genes are TRBV28 and TRBJ2-5; D unresolved. The CDR3 sequence is 14 residues long. CDR1 and CDR2 (germline): MDHEN, SYDVKM. V was trimmed by 8 bases and J by 5 bases, leaving 18 bases between them. CDR3: CASLPAPLRETQYF. CDR3 nucleotides: TGTGCCAGCTTACCAGCGCCTCTAAGGGAGACCCAGTACTTC.

This chain links TRBV5-1 with TRBJ1-1; D is undetermined. V was trimmed by 0 bases and J by 5 bases, leaving 14 bases between them. This CDR3 region has 15 residues. The germline gives CDR1 SGHRS, CDR2 YFSETQ. The CDR3 bases are TGCGCCAGCAGCTTGGTTTCGAAGGATTCAACTGAAGCTTTCTTT. As protein: CASSLVSKDSTEAFF.

V gene TRBV5-5 combines with J gene TRBJ2-5; the match to TRBD1 covers 8 bases. Germline CDR1 and CDR2: SGHKS and YYEKEE (reference sequence). Trimming removed 1 base from V and 4 bases from J; junction bases left unmatched: 9. The CDR3 is 16 residues long. Written as DNA, the CDR3 is TGTGCCAGCAGCTTGAATCCAGGGGGCAGACGAGAGACCCAGTACTTC. Protein: CASSLNPGGRRETQYF. Supplemented by reference TRBV5-5 and TRBJ2-5, the full variable domain reads DAGVTQSPTHLIKTRGQQVTLRCSPISGHKSVSWYQQVLGQGPQFIFQYYEKEERGRGNFPDRFSARQFPNYSSELNVNALLLGDSALYLCASSLNPGGRRETQYFGPGTRLLVL.

This chain connects TRBV11-1 to TRBJ2-6, with a weak D call TRBD1 (6 bases). This CDR3 is 17 amino acids long. V was cut by 4 bases and J by 3 bases, with 16 bases left in between. The germline CDR1 and CDR2 sequences are SGHAT and FQDESV (reference sequence). The CDR3 DNA sequence: TGTGCCAGCAGCTCACCACAGGGTGTGCTTGGGGCCAACGTCCTGACTTTC. It yields the protein CASSSPQGVLGANVLTF.

The chain is built from TRBV19 and TRBJ2-3, with 10 bases identical to TRBD2. V shed 10 bases and J 6 bases; nucleotides not matched to a gene: 10. Germline CDR1 and CDR2: LNHDA and SQIVND (reference sequence). The CDR3 contains 14 residues. Written as DNA, the CDR3 is TGTGCCACCGATAGCGGGAGGTTGACGGATACGCAGTATTTT. It yields the protein CATDSGRLTDTQYF.